The 22 T cell receptor beta chains below all came from one sample that was sequenced in a study of T cell repertoires and HLA-DP antigens. These receptors lack a known antigen. Sequenced by immunoSEQ multiplex PCR; TCRdb stores in-frame clones only, minus some. The sample has about 73,000 clones; roughly 78% are singletons. The sequenced material came from CD4+ T cells from PBMCs. Source of these receptors: a man between 60 and 70 years old in good health and CMV-seronegative.

This clone appeared once. This chain joins TRBV30 and TRBJ2-3; 9 bases align to TRBD1. V lost 5 bases and J lost 7; bases outside the gene matches: 10. CDR1 is GTSNPN, CDR2 SVGIG, per germline (reference sequence). The CDR3 length is 14 residues. CDR3 DNA: TGTGCCTGGGGACCGGGGACAGGGAGAAATACGCAGTATTTT. Residues: CAWGPGTGRNTQYF.

This sequence joins TRBV19 and TRBJ1-4; D call uncertain. This CDR3 spans 15 amino acids. Germline V gene data show CDR1 as LNHDA and CDR2 as SQIVND (reference sequence). V shed 4 bases and J shed 7 bases, with 16 bases lying between them. CDR3 nucleotides: TGTGCCAGTAGTAACGACCCAGCCGCCGGTGAAAAACTGTTTTTT. Translation: CASSNDPAAGEKLFF. The whole variable domain, remainder taken from reference TRBV19 and TRBJ1-4, is DGGITQSPKYLFRKEGQNVTLSCEQNLNHDAMYWYRQDPGQGLRLIYYSQIVNDFQKGDIAEGYSVSREKKESFPLTVTSAQKNPTAFYLCASSNDPAAGEKLFFGSGTQLSVL.

This chain joins TRBV6-1 and TRBJ1-4, with 11 bases aligning to TRBD1. The CDR3 covers 16 residues. J lost 8 bases, V lost 2 bases, and 7 bases had no gene match. Per germline, CDR1 MNHNS and CDR2 SASEGT. CDR3 nucleotides: TGTGCCAGCAGTGAATGGACAGGGGGCGCAGGGGAAAAACTGTTTTTT. Encoded protein: CASSEWTGGAGEKLFF.

The J gene is TRBJ1-4, the V gene TRBV16, with D uncertain. Trimming shortened V by 2 bases and J by 5 bases, and 12 bases separated the two germline ends. This CDR3 has 15 amino acids. Looked up from germline, CDR1 is KGHSY and CDR2 is FQNENV. The CDR3 nucleotides read TGTGCCAGCAGCCAAACCAAACGGCCCAATGAAAAACTGTTTTTT. Its translation is CASSQTKRPNEKLFF.

The table lists this clone with a few counts. The chain recombines TRBV7-9 with TRBJ1-1; possible D gene TRBD1, 6 bases. The germline V gene has CDR1 SEHNR and CDR2 FQNEAQ (reference sequence). The CDR3 sequence is 14 residues long. The V end lost 4 bases, the J end lost 12 bases, and 21 bases lay between the germline ends. DNA for the CDR3: TGTGCCAGCAGCTCGTTTCGGGGGCCCGGGTATACTTTCTTT. This gives the protein CASSSFRGPGYTFF.

The V call is TRBV7-2, the J call TRBJ2-5, with unresolved D. Germline CDR1 and CDR2: SGHTA and FQGNSA. The CDR3 runs to 11 residues. Trimming removed 5 bases at V and 7 bases at J, with 8 bases between. The CDR3 coding sequence is TGTGCCAGCAGCCTAGAGCGGACCCAGTACTTC. This sequence encodes CASSLERTQYF.

J is TRBJ1-5 and V is TRBV7-2, with TRBD1 as a possible D gene (6 bases). The CDR3 runs to 15 residues. Trimming stripped 4 bases from V and 7 bases from J, with 17 bases between. Per the germline V gene, CDR1 is SGHTA and CDR2 is FQGNSA. The CDR3 coding sequence is TGTGCCAGCAGCTCGGGCAGGGGTAATCCCCAGCCCCAGCATTTT. Translated, it gives CASSSGRGNPQPQHF. Complete variable domain (other parts from reference TRBV7-2 and TRBJ1-5): GAGVSQSPSNKVTEKGKDVELRCDPISGHTALYWYRQSLGQGLEFLIYFQGNSAPDKSGLPSDRFSAERTGGSVSTLTIQRTQQEDSAVYLCASSSGRGNPQPQHFGDGTRLSIL.

In regard to this clone: The identical CDR3 is also encoded by other nucleotide sequences in the sample. The gene calls are TRBV19 and TRBJ1-2; D gene uncertain. Trimming removed 1 base at V and 2 bases at J, with 8 bases between. CDR1 is LNHDA and CDR2 is SQIVND in the germline V gene (reference sequence). The CDR3 is 14 amino acids. The chain's CDR3 is CASSIGGPNYGYTF. In nucleotides, the CDR3 is TGTGCCAGTAGTATAGGAGGACCCAACTATGGCTACACCTTC.

DNA for the CDR3: TGCGCCAGCAGCCAAGATAGAGGACAGGGGGATGGCTACACCTTC. It is translated as CASSQDRGQGDGYTF. This chain links TRBV4-3 with TRBJ1-2; 10 nucleotides agree with TRBD1. Trimming took 0 bases from V and 6 from J; bases not matched to a gene: 4. The CDR3 has 15 residues. From germline, CDR1 is LGHNA and CDR2 YSLEER.

This clone was seen only once. The chain combines TRBV6-4 with TRBJ2-7; 7 bases agree with TRBD2. The CDR3 runs 16 residues. J lost 0 bases, V lost 2 bases, and 7 bases had no gene match. Looked up from germline, CDR1 is MRHNA and CDR2 is SNTAGT. The CDR3 DNA sequence: TGTGCCAGCAGTGACCTTCGGCGGGAGCTCTCCTACGAGCAGTACGTC. Encoded protein: CASSDLRRELSYEQYV.

The CDR3 DNA reads TGTGCCAGCGGACAGGGAAGGCGAGAAAAACTGTTTTTT. Its translation is CASGQGRREKLFF. The V gene is TRBV6-6, the J gene TRBJ1-4, with 8 bases lining up with TRBD1. The J segment lost 8 bases and the V segment lost 8 bases, leaving 7 bases of the junction unmatched. The CDR3 consists of 13 residues. Germline assignment: CDR1 MNHNY and CDR2 SVGAGI (reference sequence).

The chain has TRBV6-6 and TRBJ2-1; TRBD2 is a possible D gene (5 bases). The germline gives CDR1 MNHNY, CDR2 SVGAGI (reference sequence). The CDR3 contains 16 residues. Trimming left V 6 bases short and J 0 bases short, with 15 bases between. DNA for the CDR3: TGTGCCAGCAGCCTACTGGAGGCCAGCTCCTACAATGAGCAGTTCTTC. The encoded protein is CASSLLEASSYNEQFF.

The J gene is TRBJ2-2, the V gene TRBV7-2; TRBD1 might be the D (5 bases). The V end was cut by 4 bases, the J end by 13 bases, with 16 bases between. Germline V gene sequence: CDR1 SGHTA, CDR2 FQGNSA. This CDR3 has 13 amino acids. DNA of the CDR3: TGTGCCAGCAGCTCAAGGGGTTCCCAGAGGCTGTTTTTT. Translation gives CASSSRGSQRLFF.

This clone was observed at least ten times. The V and J genes are TRBV5-1 and TRBJ2-7; 7 nucleotides match TRBD1. V gave up 2 bases and J gave up 4 bases; unmatched junction bases: 12. The CDR3 contains 16 residues. Germline V gives CDR1 SGHRS, CDR2 YFSETQ. The CDR3 loop is CASSFSGQNAEYEQYF. CDR3 coding DNA: TGCGCCAGCAGCTTCTCGGGACAGAACGCGGAATACGAGCAGTACTTC. Drawing the rest from reference TRBV5-1 and TRBJ2-7, the complete variable domain is KAGVTQTPRYLIKTRGQQVTLSCSPISGHRSVSWYQQTPGQGLQFLFEYFSETQRNKGNFPGRFSGRQFSNSRSEMNVSTLELGDSALYLCASSFSGQNAEYEQYFGPGTRLTVT.

This sequence joins TRBV4-3 and TRBJ2-1; the D is unclear. Trimming left V 0 bases short and J 7 bases short, with 13 bases between. Per the germline V gene, CDR1 is LGHNA and CDR2 is YSLEER. The CDR3 has 15 amino acids. The CDR3: CASSQDRRVGNEQFF. The CDR3 nucleotides are TGCGCCAGCAGCCAAGATCGGCGAGTGGGGAATGAGCAGTTCTTC.

The V and J genes are TRBV18 and TRBJ1-1; no firm D call. The CDR3 is 14 residues long. V was clipped by 2 bases and J by 6 bases, with 13 bases between them. Germline-derived CDR1 and CDR2 are KGHSH and LQKENI. Here the CDR3 reads CASSPLEFPAEAFF. In DNA, the CDR3 is TGTGCCAGCTCACCATTAGAGTTCCCAGCTGAAGCTTTCTTT.

Only one count was recorded for this clone. Written as DNA, the CDR3 is TGTGCCATCAGTGGCGGGACAGGGGGCCTTCCTAATAATTCACCCCTCCACTTT. This codes for CAISGGTGGLPNNSPLHF. The rearrangement joins TRBV10-3 to TRBJ1-6; the match to TRBD1 covers 12 bases. The trim removed 4 bases at V and 5 bases at J, leaving 9 bases unmatched. CDR3 length: 18 amino acids. CDR1 and CDR2 (germline): ENHRY, SYGVKD.

The chain employs TRBV27 and TRBJ1-2; possibly TRBD1 for D (6 bases). Germline loops: CDR1 MNHEY, CDR2 SMNVEV (reference sequence). With 6 bases removed from V and 5 bases from J, the gap between germline ends came to 10 bases. The CDR3 runs 12 residues. The DNA for the CDR3 is TGTGCCAGCAGAGCCGGACAGTATGGCTACACCTTC. Translating gives CASRAGQYGYTF.

The CDR3 loop reads CASSYGGEGGYTF. The CDR3 DNA sequence: TGTGCCAGCAGTTACGGCGGGGAAGGCGGCTACACCTTC. This sequence joins TRBV6-6 and TRBJ1-2; D remains unclear. Trimming took 2 bases from V and 8 from J, leaving 12 bases between them. The CDR3 is made up of 13 amino acids. Germline values: CDR1 MNHNY, CDR2 SVGAGI (reference sequence).

The genes are TRBV5-4 and TRBJ1-2; D call uncertain. V was trimmed by 0 bases and J by 8 bases, leaving 17 bases between them. The CDR3 is 15 amino acids. Germline V lookup: CDR1 SGHNT, CDR2 YYREEE (reference sequence). CDR3: CASSLEDQGMGGYTF. CDR3 sequence (DNA): TGTGCCAGCAGCTTGGAGGACCAAGGGATGGGGGGCTACACCTTC.

Here the CDR3 DNA reads TGTGCCAGCAGCCAAGGAACGGCCCGCTCTGGGGCCAACGTCCTGACTTTC. It is translated as CASSQGTARSGANVLTF. The V gene is TRBV4-2, the J gene TRBJ2-6; D ambiguous. The CDR3 spans 17 residues. Deletions cut 1 base from V and 0 bases from J, with 10 bases between. Germline CDR1 and CDR2: LGHNA and YNFKEQ.

This chain joins TRBV11-2 and TRBJ2-1; D gene ambiguous. The CDR3 runs 15 residues. Germline V gives CDR1 SGHAT, CDR2 FQNNGV. V was clipped by 0 bases and J by 6 bases, with 12 bases between them. CDR3 in amino acids: CASSLEPFGVNEQFF. CDR3 DNA sequence: TGTGCCAGCAGCTTAGAACCCTTTGGAGTCAATGAGCAGTTCTTC. Drawing the rest from reference TRBV11-2 and TRBJ2-1, the complete variable domain is EAGVAQSPRYKIIEKRQSVAFWCNPISGHATLYWYQQILGQGPKLLIQFQNNGVVDDSQLPKDRFSAERLKGVDSTLKIQPAKLEDSAVYLCASSLEPFGVNEQFFGPGTRLTVL.